This TCR beta chain comes out of a study of blood T cells in healthy people across ages. Study findings and constraints: Unsorted PBMCs prevented conclusive naive versus antigen-experienced comparison.

Regarding this clonotype: Its specificity is not known.

CDR1 is GTSNPN and CDR2 is SVGIG in the germline V gene (reference sequence). Trimming took off 5 bases at V and 4 bases at J, with 11 bases between the two ends. The CDR3 totals 13 residues. With a J-beta primer mix and a sample-barcoded 5' primer, a second PCR ran 7 to 11 cycles. TCRdb recomputed calls from the 5' RACE reads with MiXCR, one row per CDR3 protein. Found here are 1.5 million to 2 million distinct CDR3 sequences, roughly 30% of them singletons; the top ten hold about 11%. Sample: blood. The chain employs TRBV30 and TRBJ2-2; D is perhaps TRBD1 (6 bases). This clonotype was sampled from a woman in her 30s in good health. For the CDR3, the DNA is TGTGCCTGGGACAGGTTGGGCACCGGGGAGCTGTTTTTT. Encoded protein: CAWDRLGTGELFF.